Below, 3 T cell receptor beta chains from the same sample are listed, as sequenced in a study of blood T cell repertoires in COVID-19. Repertoires were generated with immunoSEQ multiplex PCR, while TCRdb's copy carries only in-frame clones and drops some. The sample comprises around 81,000 clones, roughly nine tenths of which are singletons, and around 1.9% rests with the top ten. Source material: peripheral blood. The receptors come from a woman aged 55-70 years with acute or convalescent COVID-19.

This clone showed up just a few times. This chain connects TRBV5-1 to TRBJ2-2; TRBD1 is a possible D gene (6 bases). Germline V gene sequence: CDR1 SGHRS, CDR2 YFSETQ. This CDR3 is built from 16 residues. The V end was cut by 0 bases, the J end by 6 bases, with 15 bases between. DNA of the CDR3: TGCGCCAGCAGCTTGGAAGTTCAGGGGAGCGCCGGGGAGCTGTTTTTT. As protein: CASSLEVQGSAGELFF.

The gene calls are TRBV28 and TRBJ1-1; TRBD1 matches at 8 bases. With V trimmed by 4 bases and J by 0 bases, 10 bases remained unmatched. Germline CDR1 and CDR2: MDHEN and SYDVKM. This CDR3 is 17 amino acids long. This CDR3 is CASSSPGQVVMNTEAFF. In DNA, the CDR3 is TGTGCCAGCAGTTCTCCGGGACAGGTCGTCATGAACACTGAAGCTTTCTTT.

The genes are TRBV6-1 and TRBJ2-7; D not resolved. V gave up 0 bases and J gave up 7 bases, with 16 bases separating them. The V gene's germline CDR1 is MNHNS and CDR2 SASEGT. The length of the CDR3 is 15 residues. The CDR3 sequence is CASSEARVSRTEQYF. The CDR3 DNA reads TGTGCCAGCAGTGAAGCACGGGTGAGCCGTACGGAGCAGTACTTC.